The 23 T cell receptor beta chains in this list originate from one sample, sequenced in a study of shared clonotypes between healthy human individuals. Data came from immunoSEQ multiplex PCR; TCRdb stores just in-frame clones and leaves some out. The table shows about 1 million clones, with under 80% occurring only once. The sample consisted of memory CD4+ T cells sorted from blood. As to subset: CD45RA-negative fraction. The receptor source for this set is a young man in good health.

The chain has TRBV11-3 and TRBJ2-3, with D perhaps TRBD1 or TRBD2 (6 bases each). In germline, CDR1 is SGHNT, CDR2 YENEEA. The CDR3 is 16 amino acids. V lost 1 base and J 3 bases, leaving 14 bases between the germline ends. The CDR3 sequence is CASSLGGGPGTDTQYF. In DNA form, the CDR3 reads TGTGCCAGCAGCTTAGGTGGGGGGCCCGGGACAGATACGCAGTATTTT. Full variable domain (outside the CDR3, taken from reference TRBV11-3 and TRBJ2-3): EAGVVQSPRYKIIEKKQPVAFWCNPISGHNTLYWYLQNLGQGPELLIRYENEEAVDDSQLPKDRFSAERLKGVDSTLKIQPAELGDSAVYLCASSLGGGPGTDTQYFGPGTRLTVL.

V is TRBV19 and J is TRBJ2-7, with TRBD1 identical over 11 bases. CDR1 LNHDA and CDR2 SQIVND come from the germline V gene (reference sequence). This CDR3 has 15 amino acids. Germline trimming cut 6 bases from V and 4 bases from J; bases unmatched to any gene: 8. DNA for the CDR3: TGTGCCAGTAGATCCACCGGGACAGGGGGTTACGAGCAGTACTTC. It specifies CASRSTGTGGYEQYF.

This clone appeared a few times. The sample has other DNA sequences that encode this CDR3 too. The V and J genes are TRBV19 and TRBJ2-6; D remains ambiguous. V was pared by 1 base and J by 2 bases, with 0 bases between. From germline, CDR1 is LNHDA and CDR2 SQIVND (reference sequence). CDR3 length: 13 amino acids. CDR3 nucleotides: TGTGCCAGTAGTATAGCTGGGGCCAACGTCCTGACTTTC. This encodes CASSIAGANVLTF.

For the CDR3, the DNA is TGTGCCAGCACCAAAGGGGGGGCAGCCGGGGAGCTGTTTTTT. Translation gives CASTKGGAAGELFF. The chain has TRBV6-5 and TRBJ2-2, with D maybe TRBD2 (7 bases). Between the trimmed V and J ends, which lost 7 bases and 6 bases, there was a span of 15 bases. The CDR3 is 14 residues long. CDR1 is MNHEY, CDR2 SVGAGI, per germline.

This clone was seen more than once but under ten times. The CDR3 DNA reads TGTGCCAGCAGCGTAGATGGCGGGGAGCTGTTTTTT. It encodes CASSVDGGELFF. V is TRBV9 and J is TRBJ2-2; D unresolved. The CDR3 loop spans 12 amino acids. V was clipped by 0 bases and J by 7 bases, with 4 bases between them. Looked up from germline, CDR1 is SGDLS and CDR2 is YYNGEE.

The gene calls are TRBV7-9 and TRBJ2-7; a weak D match, TRBD2 (7 bases). Trimming cost V 5 bases and J 2 bases, with 16 bases left between them. CDR1 and CDR2 (germline): SEHNR, FQNEAQ (reference sequence). The CDR3 length is 15 residues. CDR3 sequence (DNA): TGTGCCAGCAGCCCTCCGGGGGGCCCCCCCTACGAGCAGTACTTC. Amino acids: CASSPPGGPPYEQYF.

This clone turned up a few times. The chain joins TRBV4-3 to TRBJ1-2; the D is unclear. Per the germline V gene, CDR1 is LGHNA and CDR2 is YSLEER. This CDR3 comprises 13 residues. Trimming shortened V by 3 bases and J by 3 bases, and 8 bases separated the two germline ends. The CDR3 coding sequence is TGCGCCAGCAGCCAGGACGGTGACTATGGCTACACCTTC. This encodes CASSQDGDYGYTF.

The genes are TRBV5-1 and TRBJ1-1; D unresolved. The germline V and J ends were trimmed by 2 bases and 1 base, with 9 bases remaining between them. Germline V gene lookup returns CDR1 SGHRS and CDR2 YFSETQ. CDR3 size: 14 residues. The CDR3 here is CASSFQTSNTEAFF. In DNA form, the CDR3 reads TGCGCCAGCAGCTTTCAAACATCGAACACTGAAGCTTTCTTT.

The chain employs TRBV4-3 and TRBJ2-2, with D maybe TRBD1 (6 bases). Germline-derived CDR1 and CDR2 are LGHNA and YSLEER. The CDR3 spans 15 residues. V was cut by 7 bases and J by 7 bases, with 19 bases left in between. The CDR3 reads CASTEERGRSGELFF. CDR3 coding DNA: TGCGCCAGCACCGAAGAGAGGGGGAGAAGCGGGGAGCTGTTTTTT.

This clone was counted between two and nine times. This chain joins TRBV30 and TRBJ2-1, with 10 bases aligning to TRBD2. Germline V gives CDR1 GTSNPN, CDR2 SVGIG (reference sequence). V gave up 8 bases and J gave up 10 bases; unmatched junction bases: 14. The CDR3 contains 14 residues. CDR3 residues: CATASGRGRDEQFF. CDR3 nucleotide sequence: TGTGCCACGGCGAGCGGGAGGGGACGCGACGAGCAGTTCTTC.

As for this clone: At the DNA level, this CDR3 is encoded by other sequences in the same sample as well. The genes are TRBV18 and TRBJ2-5; D is uncertain. CDR1 is KGHSH, CDR2 LQKENI, per germline. V lost 3 bases to trimming and J lost 5 bases, with 7 bases between them. The CDR3 consists of 12 residues. CDR3 sequence: CASSPNGETQYF. In DNA form, the CDR3 reads TGTGCCAGCTCACCCAACGGGGAGACCCAGTACTTC.

The chain has TRBV7-8 and TRBJ2-6; D ambiguous. Germline CDR1 reads SGHVS; CDR2 reads FQNEAQ. V shed 1 base and J shed 0 bases, with 10 bases lying between them. CDR3 length: 17 residues. The CDR3: CASSLDQPSSGANVLTF. CDR3 DNA sequence: TGTGCCAGCAGCTTAGACCAGCCGAGCTCTGGGGCCAACGTCCTGACTTTC.

Turning to this clone: This sample also contains other DNA sequences that code for the same CDR3. This chain joins TRBV30 and TRBJ1-5, with D possibly TRBD1 on 5 matching bases. The length of the CDR3 is 13 residues. V lost 2 bases and J lost 6, with 11 bases in between. Germline assignment: CDR1 GTSNPN and CDR2 SVGIG (reference sequence). CDR3 nucleotide sequence: TGTGCCTGGAGTATGGGGGGAGGTCAGCCCCAGCATTTT. This codes for CAWSMGGGQPQHF.

In nucleotides, the CDR3 is TGCGCCAGCAGCTTCGCAGGGGACTATACCGGGGAGCTGTTTTTT. Translating it yields CASSFAGDYTGELFF. V gene TRBV5-1 combines with J gene TRBJ2-2; tentative D call: TRBD2 (7 bases). V dropped 2 bases and J dropped 5 bases, with 13 bases sitting between them. CDR3 size: 15 residues. In germline, CDR1 is SGHRS, CDR2 YFSETQ.

V gene TRBV7-6 combines with J gene TRBJ2-5; 10 bases map to TRBD2. V was pared by 5 bases and J by 4 bases, with 10 bases of the junction left unmatched. Per germline, CDR1 SGHVS and CDR2 FNYEAQ. The CDR3 is 16 residues long. The CDR3 region is CASSARSTSGAETQYF. CDR3 sequence (DNA): TGTGCCAGCAGCGCCCGATCCACTAGCGGGGCAGAGACCCAGTACTTC.

The chain has TRBV18 and TRBJ2-5; a possible D gene is TRBD2 (5 bases). The CDR3 is 16 amino acids. CDR1 is KGHSH, CDR2 LQKENI, per germline. V gave up 3 bases and J gave up 7 bases, with 21 bases separating them. The DNA for the CDR3 is TGTGCCAGCTCACCCTCTGAACTATCGGGGATGGGGACCCAGTACTTC. As protein: CASSPSELSGMGTQYF.

The chain is built from TRBV10-1 and TRBJ2-2; the D gene could be TRBD1 or TRBD2 (5 bases each). The germline CDR1 and CDR2 sequences are WNHNN and SYGVQD (reference sequence). Deletions cut 5 bases from V and 3 bases from J, with 13 bases between. CDR3 length: 15 residues. CDR3 region: CASSPGTPYTGELFF. The CDR3 DNA follows: TGCGCCAGCAGTCCCGGGACCCCTTACACCGGGGAGCTGTTTTTT.

On this clone: With a much larger clone just one base away, this may be a read error. The rearrangement links TRBV9 to TRBJ2-3; D is possibly TRBD1 or TRBD2 (5 bases each). The germline V and J ends were trimmed by 4 bases and 2 bases, with 8 bases remaining between them. There are 13 residues in the CDR3. Germline CDR1 is SGDLS and CDR2 is YYNGEE. The CDR3 reads CASSRDHTDTQYF. In DNA, the CDR3 is TGTGCCAGCAGCCGGGACCACACAGATACGCAGTATTTT.

As concerns this clone: The sample contains more than one DNA sequence encoding this CDR3. The chain employs TRBV5-1 and TRBJ1-4; 8 bases are shared with TRBD1. Germline assignment: CDR1 SGHRS and CDR2 YFSETQ. The V segment lost 3 bases and the J segment 4 bases; nucleotides outside the gene matches: 5. CDR3 length equals 15 residues. CDR3 DNA: TGCGCCAGCAGCTCGACAGGGGCGGGTAATGAAAAACTGTTTTTT. Amino acids: CASSSTGAGNEKLFF.

The V gene is TRBV5-1, the J gene TRBJ2-3; tentative D call: TRBD1 (7 bases). The germline CDR1 and CDR2 sequences are SGHRS and YFSETQ. The CDR3 length is 14 residues. Trimming removed 3 bases at V and 5 bases at J, with 13 bases between. The CDR3 DNA is TGCGCCAGCAGCTGGAGGGGGCCGGAAGATACGCAGTATTTT. Protein sequence: CASSWRGPEDTQYF. Supplemented by reference TRBV5-1 and TRBJ2-3, the full variable domain reads KAGVTQTPRYLIKTRGQQVTLSCSPISGHRSVSWYQQTPGQGLQFLFEYFSETQRNKGNFPGRFSGRQFSNSRSEMNVSTLELGDSALYLCASSWRGPEDTQYFGPGTRLTVL.

The chain links TRBV9 to TRBJ1-6; D uncertain. Looked up from germline, CDR1 is SGDLS and CDR2 is YYNGEE. Trimming stripped 0 bases from V and 7 bases from J, with 8 bases between. This CDR3 is built from 14 residues. CDR3 residues: CASSVGAVNSPLHF. The CDR3, as DNA: TGTGCCAGCAGCGTAGGGGCAGTGAATTCACCCCTCCACTTT.

This clone was seen a single time. The CDR3 spells CAWASTLSNTEAFF. The CDR3 coding sequence is TGTGCCTGGGCCTCGACCCTATCGAACACTGAAGCTTTCTTT. This rearrangement joins TRBV30 to TRBJ1-1; D call uncertain. The CDR3 spans 14 residues. Germline V lookup: CDR1 GTSNPN, CDR2 SVGIG (reference sequence). Between the trimmed V and J ends, which lost 5 bases and 1 base, there was a span of 14 bases.

This clone came up many times. The chain links TRBV5-6 to TRBJ2-3; D not certain. The V end was cut by 2 bases, the J end by 4 bases, with 17 bases between. Germline CDR1 and CDR2: SGHDT and YYEEEE. The CDR3 totals 16 residues. The CDR3 DNA reads TGTGCCAGCAGCTTATCTTGGCTAACGAACGCAGATACGCAGTATTTT. Translated: CASSLSWLTNADTQYF. Full variable domain (rest looked up from reference TRBV5-6 and TRBJ2-3): DAGVTQSPTHLIKTRGQQVTLRCSPKSGHDTVSWYQQALGQGPQFIFQYYEEEERQRGNFPDRFSGHQFPNYSSELNVNALLLGDSALYLCASSLSWLTNADTQYFGPGTRLTVL.